Reported below is one T cell receptor beta chain. Its antigen is currently unknown. Time point defined: newly diagnosed GD, antithyroid drugs for less than 3 months. Scientists built the TCR library using RNA that was extracted from PBMCs. TCR beta libraries were built with iRepertoire HTBI primers and Arm-PCR of CDR3 regions. TCRdb re-called the multiplex PCR reads through MiXCR, storing one row per CDR3 protein. The sample has roughly 610,000 distinct CDR3 sequences, 15% to 20% seen once. V lost 2 bases and J 3 bases, leaving 17 bases between the germline ends. Per the germline V gene, CDR1 is LGHDT and CDR2 is YNNKEL (reference sequence). The CDR3 loop spans 17 amino acids. This sample was taken from a study of regulatory T cells in long-lasting Graves disease. As for the study in general: The antithyroid drugs taken by newly diagnosed Graves' patients had been used for under 3 months. Points from the study as a whole: Study was limited to peripheral blood, excluding thyroid tissue.

These records were also assigned to another study, of T cells in Graves' hyperthyroidism and ophthalmopathy. Per that paper: RT-PCR in the first round (using the HTBI primer set) targeted the TCR CDR3.

The chain uses TRBV3-1 and TRBJ1-3, with a possible D match to TRBD1 (5 bases). The receptor comes from a woman in her thirties with Graves disease. The specimen was peripheral blood mononuclear cells (PBMCs), collected at new diagnosis, from a patient treated with antithyroid drugs. This chain's CDR3 is CASSQRGLAPGGNTIYF. As DNA, the CDR3 is TGTGCCAGCAGCCAAAGGGGATTGGCCCCTGGTGGAAACACCATATATTTT.